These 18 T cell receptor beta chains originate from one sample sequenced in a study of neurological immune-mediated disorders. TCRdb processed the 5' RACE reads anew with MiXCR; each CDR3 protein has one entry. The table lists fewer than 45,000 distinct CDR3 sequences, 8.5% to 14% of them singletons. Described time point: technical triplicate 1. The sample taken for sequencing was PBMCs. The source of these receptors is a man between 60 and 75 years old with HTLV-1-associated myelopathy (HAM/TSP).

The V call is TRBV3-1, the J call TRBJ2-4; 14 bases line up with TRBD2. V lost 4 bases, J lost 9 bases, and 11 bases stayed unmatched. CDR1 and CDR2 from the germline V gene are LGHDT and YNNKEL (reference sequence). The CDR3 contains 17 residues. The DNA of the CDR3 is TGTGCCAGCAGCCCCCGGACTAGCGGGAGGAGTAACTCCATTCAGTACTTC. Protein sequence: CASSPRTSGRSNSIQYF. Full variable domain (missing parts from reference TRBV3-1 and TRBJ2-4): DTAVSQTPKYLVTQMGNDKSIKCEQNLGHDTMYWYKQDSKKFLKIMFSYNNKELIINETVPNRFSPKSPDKAHLNLHINSLELGDSAVYFCASSPRTSGRSNSIQYFGAGTRLSVL.

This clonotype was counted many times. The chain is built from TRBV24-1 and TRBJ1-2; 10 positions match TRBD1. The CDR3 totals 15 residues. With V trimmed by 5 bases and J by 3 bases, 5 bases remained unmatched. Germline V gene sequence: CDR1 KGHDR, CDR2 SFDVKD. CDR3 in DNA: TGTGCCACCAGTGCCCCGGACAGGGGGGACTATGGCTACACCTTC. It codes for CATSAPDRGDYGYTF.

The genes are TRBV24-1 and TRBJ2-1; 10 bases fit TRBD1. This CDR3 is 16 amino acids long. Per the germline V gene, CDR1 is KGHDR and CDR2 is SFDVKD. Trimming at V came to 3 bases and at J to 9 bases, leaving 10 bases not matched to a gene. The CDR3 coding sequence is TGTGCCACCAGTGATCCTGGACAGGGGGGTGTTCGTGAGCAGTTCTTC. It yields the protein CATSDPGQGGVREQFF.

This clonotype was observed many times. The CDR3 protein is CSASTENEQFF. The CDR3 DNA reads as TGCAGTGCTTCCACGGAGAATGAGCAGTTCTTC. The genes are TRBV20-1 and TRBJ2-1; D is unclear. CDR1 and CDR2 from the germline V gene are DFQATT and SNEGSKA (reference sequence). With 5 bases removed from V and 7 bases from J, the gap between germline ends came to 9 bases. This CDR3 comprises 11 residues.

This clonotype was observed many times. The CDR3 is CSASSLASGSFISYNEQFF. The CDR3 coding sequence is TGCAGTGCTTCCTCCTTGGCTAGCGGGAGTTTCATCTCCTACAATGAGCAGTTCTTC. This rearrangement joins TRBV20-1 to TRBJ2-1, with 10 positions matching TRBD2. CDR3 length: 19 amino acids. CDR1 is DFQATT, CDR2 SNEGSKA, per germline (reference sequence). The J segment lost 0 bases and the V segment lost 5 bases, leaving 16 bases of the junction unmatched.

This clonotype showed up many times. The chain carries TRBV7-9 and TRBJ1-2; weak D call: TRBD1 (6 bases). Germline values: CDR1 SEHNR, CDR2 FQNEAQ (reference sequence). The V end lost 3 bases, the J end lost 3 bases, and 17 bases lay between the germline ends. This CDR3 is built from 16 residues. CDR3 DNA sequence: TGTGCCAGCAGCTTGGGAAGACAGGAAGGGGACTATGGCTACACCTTC. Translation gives CASSLGRQEGDYGYTF.

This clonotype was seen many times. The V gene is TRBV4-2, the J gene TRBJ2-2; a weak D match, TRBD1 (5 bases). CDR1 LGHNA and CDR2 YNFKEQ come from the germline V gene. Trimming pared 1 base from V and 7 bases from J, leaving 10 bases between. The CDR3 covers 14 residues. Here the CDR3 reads CASSQVQGGGELFF. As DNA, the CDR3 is TGTGCCAGCAGCCAAGTTCAGGGCGGCGGGGAGCTGTTTTTT.

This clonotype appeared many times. Here the CDR3 DNA reads TGTGCCAGCAGCTTTGGACAGGGGAACACTGAAGCTTTCTTT. Amino acids: CASSFGQGNTEAFF. The chain combines TRBV7-6 with TRBJ1-1, with TRBD1 matching 8 bases. CDR3 length: 14 residues. The germline gives CDR1 SGHVS, CDR2 FNYEAQ. After removal of 3 bases from V and 1 base from J, the junction contained 1 base not matched to a gene. The full variable domain, with the rest looked up from reference TRBV7-6 and TRBJ1-1, is GAGVSQSPRYKVTKRGQDVALRCDPISGHVSLYWYRQALGQGPEFLTYFNYEAQQDKSGLPNDRFSAERPEGSISTLTIQRTEQRDSAMYRCASSFGQGNTEAFFGQGTRLTVV.

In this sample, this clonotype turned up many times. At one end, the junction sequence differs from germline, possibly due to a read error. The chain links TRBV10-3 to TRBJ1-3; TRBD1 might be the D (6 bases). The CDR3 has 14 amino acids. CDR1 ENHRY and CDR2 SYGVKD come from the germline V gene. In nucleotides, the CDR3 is TGTGCCATCAGTAAGTCGAATGCAGGGGACACCATATATTTT. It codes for CAISKSNAGDTIYF.

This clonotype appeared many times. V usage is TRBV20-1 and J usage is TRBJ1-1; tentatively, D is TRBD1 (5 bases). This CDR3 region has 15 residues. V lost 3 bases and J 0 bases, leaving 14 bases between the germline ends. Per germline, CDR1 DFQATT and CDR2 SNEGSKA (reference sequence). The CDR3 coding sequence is TGCAGTGCTAGGGACTTGGGACGGATGAACACTGAAGCTTTCTTT. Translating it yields CSARDLGRMNTEAFF.

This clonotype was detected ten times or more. The CDR3 reads CASVRDRDTYEQYF. For the CDR3, the DNA is TGTGCCAGCGTACGCGACAGGGATACCTACGAGCAGTACTTC. The chain employs TRBV6-2 or TRBV6-3 and TRBJ2-7; 7 bases line up with TRBD1. Trimming removed 8 bases from V and 2 bases from J; junction bases left unmatched: 9. Germline-derived CDR1 and CDR2 are MNHEY and SVGEGT. This CDR3 region has 14 residues.

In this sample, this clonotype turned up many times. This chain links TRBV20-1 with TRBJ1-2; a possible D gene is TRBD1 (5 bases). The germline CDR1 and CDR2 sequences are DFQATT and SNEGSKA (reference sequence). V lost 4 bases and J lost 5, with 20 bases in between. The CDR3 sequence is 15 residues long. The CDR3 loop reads CSATTRGMWGYGYTF. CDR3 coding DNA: TGCAGTGCTACCACCAGAGGGATGTGGGGGTATGGCTACACCTTC.

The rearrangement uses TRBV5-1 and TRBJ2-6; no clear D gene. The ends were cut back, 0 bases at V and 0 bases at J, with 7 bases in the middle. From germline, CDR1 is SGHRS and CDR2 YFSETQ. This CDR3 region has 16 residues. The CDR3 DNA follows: TGCGCCAGCAGCTTGGAAGGGTACTCTGGGGCCAACGTCCTGACTTTC. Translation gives CASSLEGYSGANVLTF.

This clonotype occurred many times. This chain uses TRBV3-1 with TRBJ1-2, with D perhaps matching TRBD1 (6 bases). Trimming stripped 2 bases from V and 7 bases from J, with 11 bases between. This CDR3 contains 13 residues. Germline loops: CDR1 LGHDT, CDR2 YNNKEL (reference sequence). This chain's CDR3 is CASSQSGGRGYTF. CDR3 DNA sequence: TGTGCCAGCAGCCAATCGGGGGGCCGTGGCTACACCTTC. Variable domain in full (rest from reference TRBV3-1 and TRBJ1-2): DTAVSQTPKYLVTQMGNDKSIKCEQNLGHDTMYWYKQDSKKFLKIMFSYNNKELIINETVPNRFSPKSPDKAHLNLHINSLELGDSAVYFCASSQSGGRGYTFGSGTRLTVV.

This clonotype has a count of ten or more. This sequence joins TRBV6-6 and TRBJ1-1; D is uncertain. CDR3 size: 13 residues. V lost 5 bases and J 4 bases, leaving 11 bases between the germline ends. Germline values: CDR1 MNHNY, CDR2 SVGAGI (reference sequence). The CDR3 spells CASSLPPGTEAFF. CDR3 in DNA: TGTGCCAGCAGTCTCCCCCCCGGCACTGAAGCTTTCTTT.

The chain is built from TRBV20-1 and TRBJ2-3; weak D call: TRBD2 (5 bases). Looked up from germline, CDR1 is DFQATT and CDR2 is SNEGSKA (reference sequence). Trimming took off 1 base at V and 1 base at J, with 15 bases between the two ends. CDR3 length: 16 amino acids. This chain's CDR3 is CSARGRSGFGTDTQYF. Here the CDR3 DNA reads TGCAGTGCTAGAGGGAGGAGTGGTTTTGGCACAGATACGCAGTATTTT.

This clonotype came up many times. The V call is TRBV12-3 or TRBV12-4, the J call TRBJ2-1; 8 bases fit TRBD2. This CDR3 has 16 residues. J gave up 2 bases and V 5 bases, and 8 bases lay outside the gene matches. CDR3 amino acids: CASSGVREGPYNEQFF. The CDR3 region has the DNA TGTGCCAGCAGTGGTGTCCGGGAGGGACCCTACAATGAGCAGTTCTTC.

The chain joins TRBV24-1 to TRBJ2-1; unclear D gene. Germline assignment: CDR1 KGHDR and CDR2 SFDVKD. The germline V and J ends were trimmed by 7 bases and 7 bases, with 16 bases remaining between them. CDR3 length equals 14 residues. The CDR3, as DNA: TGTGCCACCAGCGACCAGTCCATGGGGAATGAGCAGTTCTTC. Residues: CATSDQSMGNEQFF.